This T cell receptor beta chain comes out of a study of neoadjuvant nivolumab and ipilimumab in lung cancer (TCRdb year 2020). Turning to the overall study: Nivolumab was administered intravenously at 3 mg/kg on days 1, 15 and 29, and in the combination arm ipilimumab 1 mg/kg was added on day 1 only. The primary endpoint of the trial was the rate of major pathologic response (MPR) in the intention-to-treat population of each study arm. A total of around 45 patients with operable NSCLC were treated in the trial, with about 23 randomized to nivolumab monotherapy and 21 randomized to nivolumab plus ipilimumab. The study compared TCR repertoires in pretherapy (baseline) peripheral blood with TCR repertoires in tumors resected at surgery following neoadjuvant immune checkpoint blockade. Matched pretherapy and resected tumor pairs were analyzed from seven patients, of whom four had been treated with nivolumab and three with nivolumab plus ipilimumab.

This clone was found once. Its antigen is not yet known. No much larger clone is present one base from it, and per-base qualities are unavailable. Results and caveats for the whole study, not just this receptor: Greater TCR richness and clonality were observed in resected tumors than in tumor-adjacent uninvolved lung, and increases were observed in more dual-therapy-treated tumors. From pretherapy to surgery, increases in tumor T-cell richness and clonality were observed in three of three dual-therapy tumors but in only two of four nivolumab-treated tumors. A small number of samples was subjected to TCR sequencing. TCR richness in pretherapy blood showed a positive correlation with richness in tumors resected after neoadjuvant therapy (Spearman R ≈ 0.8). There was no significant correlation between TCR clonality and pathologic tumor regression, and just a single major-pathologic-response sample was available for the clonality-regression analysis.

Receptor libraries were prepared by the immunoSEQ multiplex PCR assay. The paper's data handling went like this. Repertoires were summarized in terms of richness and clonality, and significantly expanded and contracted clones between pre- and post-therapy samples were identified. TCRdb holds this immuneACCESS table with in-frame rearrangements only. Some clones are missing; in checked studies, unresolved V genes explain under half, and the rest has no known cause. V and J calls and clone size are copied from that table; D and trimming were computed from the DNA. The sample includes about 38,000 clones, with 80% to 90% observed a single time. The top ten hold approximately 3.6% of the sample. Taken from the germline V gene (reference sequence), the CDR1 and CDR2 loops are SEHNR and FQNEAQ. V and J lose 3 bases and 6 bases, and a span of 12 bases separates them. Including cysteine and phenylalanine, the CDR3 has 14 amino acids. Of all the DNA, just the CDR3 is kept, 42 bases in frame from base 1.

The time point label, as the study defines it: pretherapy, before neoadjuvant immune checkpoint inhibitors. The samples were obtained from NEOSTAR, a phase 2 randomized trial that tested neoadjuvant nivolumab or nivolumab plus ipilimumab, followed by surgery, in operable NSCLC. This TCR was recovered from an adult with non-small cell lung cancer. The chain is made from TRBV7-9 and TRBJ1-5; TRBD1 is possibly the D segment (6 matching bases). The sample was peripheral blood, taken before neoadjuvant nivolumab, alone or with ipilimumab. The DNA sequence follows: TGTGCCAGCAGCTTCGGACAGAGGAGTCAGCCCCAGCATTTT. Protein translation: CASSFGQRSQPQHF.